The 29 T cell receptor beta chains below all came from one sample that was sequenced in a study of CD8 T cells in Susac syndrome. With random hexamers, 0.5 to 1 ug RNA was reverse transcribed. TCRdb independently ran MiXCR on the immunoSEQ multiplex PCR reads; one entry per CDR3 protein. The sample shows 240,000 or so distinct CDR3 sequences, about 96% of them seen only once. The sequencing input was CD4+ T cells from PBMCs. These receptors all stem from a human donor with Susac syndrome.

The rearrangement links TRBV4-2 to TRBJ1-1; no reliable D call. CDR1 is LGHNA and CDR2 is YNFKEQ in the germline V gene. The CDR3 sequence is 13 residues long. The ends were cut back, 3 bases at V and 3 bases at J, with 8 bases in the middle. CDR3: CASSQGEDTEAFF. CDR3 DNA: TGTGCCAGCAGCCAGGGCGAGGACACTGAAGCTTTCTTT.

A note on this clonotype: One end of the junction varies from germline; a read error may be responsible. The chain uses TRBV28 and TRBJ2-1, with a tentative D call TRBD1 (5 bases). Germline V gene sequence: CDR1 MDHEN, CDR2 SYDVKM. The CDR3 extends over 11 amino acids. CDR3 coding DNA: TGTGCCAGCAGTCCCCGACAGTCTCAGGTCTTC. Its translation is CASSPRQSQVF.

The V call is TRBV7-3, the J call TRBJ2-2; D is perhaps TRBD1 (5 bases). Germline values: CDR1 SGHTA, CDR2 FQGTGA. CDR3 size: 15 residues. Trimming stripped 2 bases from V and 4 bases from J, with 11 bases between. The CDR3 region has the DNA TGTGCCAGCAGCTTAGGGGCTCCCCCCACCGGGGAGCTGTTTTTT. Amino acids: CASSLGAPPTGELFF.

V is TRBV5-4 and J is TRBJ2-7; either TRBD1 or TRBD2 may supply D (6 bases each). The CDR3 contains 17 residues. Trimming shortened V by 0 bases and J by 4 bases, and 20 bases separated the two germline ends. Germline V gives CDR1 SGHNT, CDR2 YYREEE (reference sequence). As DNA, the CDR3 is TGTGCCAGCAGCTTGGGGGGGGCCCGTCCAGGTGGGTACGAGCAGTACTTC. Protein sequence: CASSLGGARPGGYEQYF.

In this sample, this clonotype turned up once. V and J are TRBV3-1 and TRBJ2-7; D is uncertain. The V gene lost 0 bases and the J gene lost 4 bases, with 13 bases spanning the gap. Germline V CDR1 and CDR2: LGHDT, YNNKEL (reference sequence). The CDR3 consists of 15 residues. CDR3: CASSQDLAVPYEQYF. The CDR3 bases are TGTGCCAGCAGCCAAGATTTGGCAGTTCCATACGAGCAGTACTTC.

V is TRBV20-1 and J is TRBJ2-1; 10 bases match TRBD2. CDR3 size: 15 residues. Trimming at V came to 3 bases and at J to 4 bases, leaving 6 bases not matched to a gene. The germline gives CDR1 DFQATT, CDR2 SNEGSKA (reference sequence). This CDR3 reads CSARTGTSAYNEQFF. DNA of the CDR3: TGCAGTGCTAGGACCGGGACTAGCGCATACAATGAGCAGTTCTTC.

V usage is TRBV29-1 and J usage is TRBJ2-7; tentative D call: TRBD2 (5 bases). CDR1 SQVTM and CDR2 ANQGSEA come from the germline V gene. CDR3 length: 15 residues. V lost 4 bases and J lost 1, with 17 bases in between. The CDR3 loop reads CSVASPYRGSYEQYF. CDR3 DNA sequence: TGCAGCGTTGCCTCGCCGTATCGGGGATCCTACGAGCAGTACTTC.

The genes are TRBV14 and TRBJ1-3; no clear D. This CDR3 has 12 residues. CDR1 is SGHDN and CDR2 is FVKESK in the germline V gene. V lost 6 bases to trimming and J lost 0 bases, with 3 bases between them. DNA for the CDR3: TGTGCCAGCAGTAACTCTGGAAACACCATATATTTT. Residues: CASSNSGNTIYF.

The rearrangement joins TRBV20-1 to TRBJ2-1; TRBD2 agrees at 10 bases. The CDR3 spans 16 residues. Germline values: CDR1 DFQATT, CDR2 SNEGSKA (reference sequence). Unmatched junction bases numbered 11, after V lost 5 bases and J lost 4 bases. CDR3 bases: TGCAGTGCTGTTTTTCCCGGGACTAGCGATTACAATGAGCAGTTCTTC. Its protein is CSAVFPGTSDYNEQFF.

The chain uses TRBV18 and TRBJ1-3; D is unclear. CDR3 size: 14 residues. The V and J ends lost 3 bases and 3 bases respectively, with 9 bases between them. CDR1 is KGHSH and CDR2 is LQKENI in the germline V gene. This CDR3 is CASSPDLSGNTIYF. CDR3 coding DNA: TGTGCCAGCTCACCCGACCTGAGTGGAAACACCATATATTTT. The whole variable domain, filled in from reference TRBV18 and TRBJ1-3, reads NAGVMQNPRHLVRRRGQEARLRCSPMKGHSHVYWYRQLPEEGLKFMVYLQKENIIDESGMPKERFSAEFPKEGPSILRIQQVVRGDSAAYFCASSPDLSGNTIYFGEGSWLTVV.

The chain uses TRBV20-1 and TRBJ2-7; tentatively, D is TRBD2 (7 bases). With 3 bases removed from V and 9 bases from J, the gap between germline ends came to 18 bases. The CDR3 sequence is 13 residues long. CDR1 is DFQATT, CDR2 SNEGSKA, per germline (reference sequence). The CDR3 sequence: CSARGGGPLLQYF. CDR3 nucleotide sequence: TGCAGTGCTAGGGGCGGGGGCCCCCTTTTGCAGTACTTC.

The chain combines TRBV29-1 with TRBJ2-5; D ambiguous. The CDR3 is made up of 13 amino acids. Germline V lookup: CDR1 SQVTM, CDR2 ANQGSEA. Deletions cut 4 bases from V and 5 bases from J, with 14 bases between. CDR3 coding DNA: TGCAGCGTTGGTTCTAGTATCAGGGAGACCCAGTACTTC. This translates into CSVGSSIRETQYF.

On this clonotype: At one boundary the junction diverges from the germline segment, which might be a read error. The rearrangement links TRBV7-7 to TRBJ2-7; 9 bases agree with TRBD2. Germline assignment: CDR1 SSHAT and CDR2 FNYEAQ (reference sequence). CDR3 length equals 16 residues. The CDR3 loop is CASSPGTSNTIDEQYF. DNA for the CDR3: TGTGCTAGCAGCCCCGGGACTAGCAACACCATAGACGAGCAGTACTTC.

CDR3 in amino acids: CASSQETALSYEQYF. The CDR3 coding sequence is TGCGCCAGCAGCCAAGAGACAGCCCTCTCCTACGAGCAGTACTTC. The chain joins TRBV4-1 to TRBJ2-7; D possibly corresponds to TRBD1 (5 bases). CDR1 is MGHRA and CDR2 is YSYEKL in the germline V gene. V was shortened by 0 bases and J by 0 bases, with 9 bases between the two germline ends. The CDR3 loop spans 15 amino acids.

The chain links TRBV2 to TRBJ2-5; maybe TRBD1 (5 bases). CDR1 is SNHLY, CDR2 FYNNEI, per germline. The CDR3 runs to 15 residues. The germline V and J ends were trimmed by 4 bases and 2 bases, with 14 bases remaining between them. The CDR3 nucleotides read TGTGCCAGCAGTGCTCAGGGCATGATACAAGAGACCCAGTACTTC. Translation: CASSAQGMIQETQYF.

This clonotype was detected once. The chain links TRBV5-1 to TRBJ1-1, with TRBD1 identical over 9 bases. The CDR3 runs to 14 residues. The V and J ends lost 4 bases and 4 bases, in that order; junction bases with no gene match: 5. Germline V gene sequence: CDR1 SGHRS, CDR2 YFSETQ. In DNA, the CDR3 is TGCGCCAGCAGCGTGGACAGGGGATTCACTGAAGCTTTCTTT. Amino acids: CASSVDRGFTEAFF.

V usage is TRBV7-9 and J usage is TRBJ2-5, with 8 bases identical to TRBD2. Germline trimming cut 5 bases from V and 1 base from J; bases unmatched to any gene: 6. The germline CDR1 and CDR2 sequences are SEHNR and FQNEAQ (reference sequence). There are 15 residues in the CDR3. CDR3 sequence: CASSPQLAAQETQYF. The CDR3 bases are TGTGCCAGCAGCCCACAACTAGCGGCCCAAGAGACCCAGTACTTC.

V and J are TRBV29-1 and TRBJ1-2; a possible D gene is TRBD1 (6 bases). The V end lost 3 bases, the J end lost 4 bases, and 12 bases lay between the germline ends. The V gene's germline CDR1 is SQVTM and CDR2 ANQGSEA. The CDR3 contains 13 residues. The CDR3 nucleotides read TGCAGCGTTGAGTGGGGGGGGCGCTATGGCTACACCTTC. Its protein product is CSVEWGGRYGYTF. Together with reference TRBV29-1 and TRBJ1-2, the CDR3 gives the full variable domain: SAVISQKPSRDICQRGTSLTIQCQVDSQVTMMFWYRQQPGQSLTLIATANQGSEATYESGFVIDKFPISRPNLTFSTLTVSNMSPEDSSIYLCSVEWGGRYGYTFGSGTRLTVV.

The gene calls are TRBV28 and TRBJ2-2; D is unclear. This CDR3 comprises 16 residues. CDR1 is MDHEN and CDR2 is SYDVKM in the germline V gene. The V end lost 6 bases, the J end lost 0 bases, and 14 bases lay between the germline ends. CDR3 sequence: CASSPRRFANTGELFF. The CDR3 DNA is TGTGCCAGCAGCCCCAGACGGTTCGCGAACACCGGGGAGCTGTTTTTT. The full variable domain, with the rest looked up from reference TRBV28 and TRBJ2-2, is DVKVTQSSRYLVKRTGEKVFLECVQDMDHENMFWYRQDPGLGLRLIYFSYDVKMKEKGDIPEGYSVSREKKERFSLILESASTNQTSMYLCASSPRRFANTGELFFGEGSRLTVL.

On this clonotype: A read error may produce the germline difference seen at one junction end. This sequence joins TRBV20-1 and TRBJ2-1; tentative D call: TRBD2 (6 bases). The CDR3 is made up of 10 amino acids. CDR1 DFQATT and CDR2 SNEGSKA come from the germline V gene (reference sequence). In DNA, the CDR3 is TGCAGTGCTAGAAGGTCTCCTAGCGTCTTC. Amino acids: CSARRSPSVF.

This chain uses TRBV19 with TRBJ2-3, with D possibly matching TRBD1 (5 bases). The ends were cut back, 6 bases at V and 4 bases at J, with 8 bases in the middle. CDR1 LNHDA and CDR2 SQIVND come from the germline V gene (reference sequence). The CDR3 length is 12 residues. In DNA, the CDR3 is TGTGCCAGTAGAGGGGCGTCAGATACGCAGTATTTT. The encoded protein is CASRGASDTQYF.

V usage is TRBV18 and J usage is TRBJ1-5, with D possibly matching TRBD1 (5 bases). Trimming removed 3 bases from V and 0 bases from J, with 9 bases in between. CDR3 length: 15 amino acids. CDR1 and CDR2 (germline): KGHSH, LQKENI. CDR3 loop: CASSPDSYSNQPQHF. The CDR3 DNA reads TGTGCCAGCTCACCCGACAGCTATAGCAATCAGCCCCAGCATTTT.

This clonotype occurred once. The V gene is TRBV5-1, the J gene TRBJ2-1; 7 nucleotides line up with TRBD2. Per germline, CDR1 SGHRS and CDR2 YFSETQ. CDR3 length: 18 residues. V gave up 0 bases and J gave up 4 bases; unmatched junction bases: 13. The CDR3 loop reads CASSLGSAGVLIYNEQFF. As DNA, the CDR3 is TGCGCCAGCAGCTTGGGGTCCGCGGGAGTATTAATTTACAATGAGCAGTTCTTC.

The rearrangement links TRBV27 to TRBJ2-1; 9 nucleotides line up with TRBD2. The CDR3 is made up of 18 amino acids. Trimming at V came to 10 bases and at J to 8 bases, leaving 24 bases not matched to a gene. Germline V gives CDR1 MNHEY, CDR2 SMNVEV (reference sequence). CDR3 DNA sequence: TGTGCCACCGGACGGAAAAGTGATACCGGGACTAGCCCTCATGAGCAGTTCTTC. Amino acid sequence: CATGRKSDTGTSPHEQFF.

The chain employs TRBV7-8 and TRBJ1-3; D remains unclear. This CDR3 is built from 14 residues. Trimming pared 5 bases from V and 2 bases from J, leaving 10 bases between. CDR1 and CDR2 from the germline V gene are SGHVS and FQNEAQ. The CDR3 spells CASSPSYTGNTIYF. In DNA, the CDR3 is TGTGCCAGCAGCCCCAGTTACACTGGAAACACCATATATTTT.

The chain employs TRBV11-1 and TRBJ2-6; D call uncertain. Trimming took off 3 bases at V and 0 bases at J, with 6 bases between the two ends. The CDR3 has 15 amino acids. Germline loops: CDR1 SGHAT, CDR2 FQDESV (reference sequence). DNA for the CDR3: TGTGCCAGCAGCTTGCAGCGCTCTGGGGCCAACGTCCTGACTTTC. Its protein is CASSLQRSGANVLTF.

The V gene is TRBV12-3 or TRBV12-4, the J gene TRBJ2-7; tentatively, D is TRBD1 (6 bases). The CDR3 consists of 14 residues. The V end lost 3 bases, the J end lost 2 bases, and 11 bases lay between the germline ends. The CDR3 nucleotides are TGTGCCAGCAGTTTCACGCAGGGGACCTACGAGCAGTACTTC. Protein: CASSFTQGTYEQYF.

The V and J genes are TRBV19 and TRBJ2-6, with D perhaps TRBD1 (6 bases). V gave up 2 bases and J gave up 1 base, with 9 bases separating them. CDR3 size: 16 residues. Germline values: CDR1 LNHDA, CDR2 SQIVND (reference sequence). The DNA of the CDR3 is TGTGCCAGTAGTATAACAGGGAATTCTGGGGCCAACGTCCTGACTTTC. Its protein product is CASSITGNSGANVLTF.

This rearrangement joins TRBV20-1 to TRBJ2-7; 14 nucleotides line up with TRBD2. The V gene's germline CDR1 is DFQATT and CDR2 SNEGSKA (reference sequence). V lost 4 bases to trimming and J lost 2 bases; unmatched junction nucleotides: 13. The CDR3 has 18 amino acids. CDR3 sequence reads: CSATTGLAGALFTYEQYF. The DNA for the CDR3 is TGCAGTGCTACCACGGGACTAGCGGGAGCCCTCTTCACCTACGAGCAGTACTTC.